Shown below are 29 T cell receptor beta chains from a single sample sequenced in a study of T cells in localized non-small cell lung cancer (dated by TCRdb to 2018 to 2020). Libraries were built with the immunoSEQ multiplex PCR assay. Held by TCRdb, this immuneACCESS table contains in-frame sequences only and omits some clones. Under half of the omission traces to an unresolved V gene where checked; the cause of the rest is unknown. This sample has 100,000 to 150,000 clones in its table, and roughly nine tenths of those were observed once. Jointly, the top ten make up approximately 1.5% of the sample. The starting material was peripheral blood, obtained before any cancer treatment. The receptors stem from a female donor older than 55 with stage I lung adenocarcinoma.

This chain uses TRBV19 with TRBJ2-7; 8 bases fit TRBD2. CDR3 length: 15 residues. Germline-derived CDR1 and CDR2 are LNHDA and SQIVND (reference sequence). V shed 3 bases and J 5 bases; nucleotides not matched to a gene: 9. CDR3 in amino acids: CASSIYPAGVNEQYF. Written as DNA, the CDR3 is TGTGCCAGTAGTATCTATCCAGCGGGAGTCAACGAGCAGTACTTC.

The rearrangement links TRBV7-9 to TRBJ1-4; no definite D call. Deletions cut 11 bases from V and 2 bases from J, with 15 bases between. CDR3 size: 14 residues. CDR1 and CDR2 (germline): SEHNR, FQNEAQ (reference sequence). CDR3: CACSIADTNEKLFF. CDR3 coding DNA: TGTGCCTGCTCTATCGCGGACACTAATGAAAAACTGTTTTTT.

The rearrangement links TRBV5-6 to TRBJ2-5; 10 bases map to TRBD2. Trimming removed 3 bases from V and 3 bases from J; junction bases left unmatched: 5. The CDR3 is 15 amino acids. CDR1 SGHDT and CDR2 YYEEEE come from the germline V gene. Here the CDR3 reads CASSSVGLAEETQYF. CDR3 DNA sequence: TGTGCCAGCAGCTCGGTAGGACTAGCGGAAGAGACCCAGTACTTC.

This sequence joins TRBV19 and TRBJ2-1; 8 nucleotides align to TRBD2. The CDR3 is made up of 16 amino acids. Germline CDR1 LNHDA, CDR2 SQIVND (reference sequence). Trimming cost V 6 bases and J 9 bases; bases outside gene matches: 16. The CDR3 sequence is CASSPWSVGLGVEQFF. The DNA of the CDR3 is TGTGCCAGTAGCCCCTGGTCTGTGGGACTAGGAGTTGAGCAGTTCTTC.

This chain joins TRBV27 and TRBJ1-1; 7 nucleotides agree with TRBD1. Trimming at V came to 5 bases and at J to 1 base, leaving 10 bases not matched to a gene. CDR3 length: 16 residues. Germline CDR1 and CDR2: MNHEY and SMNVEV (reference sequence). The DNA of the CDR3 is TGTGCCAGCAGTCATCAAACGACAGGGACGAACACTGAAGCTTTCTTT. This gives the protein CASSHQTTGTNTEAFF.

The CDR3 region is CTVQGSLGTEAFF. CDR3 DNA: TGTACTGTGCAAGGGAGTCTGGGGACTGAAGCTTTCTTT. The rearrangement joins TRBV28 to TRBJ1-1; D gene uncertain. This CDR3 spans 13 amino acids. Germline CDR1 reads MDHEN; CDR2 reads SYDVKM. The variable domain in full, with the rest retrieved from reference TRBV28 and TRBJ1-1, is DVKVTQSSRYLVKRTGEKVFLECVQDMDHENMFWYRQDPGLGLRLIYFSYDVKMKEKGDIPEGYSVSREKKERFSLILESASTNQTSMYLCTVQGSLGTEAFFGQGTRLTVV.

The chain recombines TRBV19 with TRBJ2-2, with 7 bases lining up with TRBD1. V lost 2 bases and J lost 5; bases outside the gene matches: 11. There are 17 residues in the CDR3. Germline CDR1 and CDR2: LNHDA and SQIVND (reference sequence). This CDR3 is CASSILGVGQTTGELFF. The CDR3 DNA reads as TGTGCCAGTAGTATATTGGGGGTGGGACAGACAACCGGGGAGCTGTTTTTT.

V usage is TRBV6-5 and J usage is TRBJ2-3, with TRBD2 matching over 12 bases. The CDR3 runs to 15 residues. The V gene's germline CDR1 is MNHEY and CDR2 SVGAGI. J gave up 4 bases and V 9 bases, and 8 bases lay outside the gene matches. The CDR3 bases are TGTGCCAGTTCAAGTCTAGCGGGAGGGTCAGATACGCAGTATTTT. This sequence encodes CASSSLAGGSDTQYF.

This clone was observed once. The V gene is TRBV11-1, the J gene TRBJ1-1; TRBD1 agrees at 8 bases. Germline values: CDR1 SGHAT, CDR2 FQDESV (reference sequence). V lost 6 bases, J lost 9 bases, and 12 bases stayed unmatched. CDR3 length equals 14 residues. The CDR3 sequence: CASRKTGALVKAFF. CDR3 sequence (DNA): TGTGCCAGCAGAAAGACAGGGGCCCTTGTGAAAGCTTTCTTT.

The rearrangement links TRBV29-1 to TRBJ1-4, with D uncertain. Trimming cost V 6 bases and J 8 bases, with 13 bases left between them. The CDR3 is 12 residues long. CDR1 is SQVTM, CDR2 ANQGSEA, per germline. CDR3 residues: CSVRDGDEKLFF. The CDR3 nucleotides are TGCAGCGTAAGAGACGGAGACGAAAAACTGTTTTTT. The variable domain in full, with the rest retrieved from reference TRBV29-1 and TRBJ1-4, is SAVISQKPSRDICQRGTSLTIQCQVDSQVTMMFWYRQQPGQSLTLIATANQGSEATYESGFVIDKFPISRPNLTFSTLTVSNMSPEDSSIYLCSVRDGDEKLFFGSGTQLSVL.

The genes are TRBV21-1 and TRBJ1-1; the D segment call TRBD1 is taken from the table without a DNA check. TRBV21-1 is labeled a pseudogene. The CDR3 covers 12 residues. CDR3 nucleotides: TGTGCCAGCAGCAGGGGGCGTAATGAAGCTTTCTTT. It is translated as CASSRGRNEAFF.

The V and J genes are TRBV5-1 and TRBJ2-6; possibly TRBD1 for D (5 bases). The CDR3 totals 16 residues. The ends were cut back, 0 bases at V and 2 bases at J, with 9 bases in the middle. The germline V gene encodes CDR1 SGHRS and CDR2 YFSETQ. CDR3 bases: TGCGCCAGCAGCTTGGAACAGGCCGCTGGGGCCAACGTCCTGACTTTC. This sequence encodes CASSLEQAAGANVLTF.

The V and J genes are TRBV29-1 and TRBJ1-3; no clear D gene. Germline CDR1 SQVTM, CDR2 ANQGSEA. This CDR3 is built from 12 residues. The V gene lost 5 bases and the J gene lost 4 bases, with 9 bases spanning the gap. The CDR3 reads CSVRDRGNTIYF. CDR3 sequence (DNA): TGCAGCGTTCGTGATCGAGGAAACACCATATATTTT. Filled out from reference TRBV29-1 and TRBJ1-3, the complete variable domain reads SAVISQKPSRDICQRGTSLTIQCQVDSQVTMMFWYRQQPGQSLTLIATANQGSEATYESGFVIDKFPISRPNLTFSTLTVSNMSPEDSSIYLCSVRDRGNTIYFGEGSWLTVV.

The CDR3 sequence: CASSLVRQLTDTQYF. CDR3 nucleotide sequence: TGTGCCAGCAGCTTGGTTCGTCAACTCACAGATACGCAGTATTTT. This chain joins TRBV5-6 and TRBJ2-3; D not resolved. The CDR3 has 15 residues. V dropped 0 bases and J dropped 2 bases, with 10 bases sitting between them. In germline, CDR1 is SGHDT, CDR2 YYEEEE. Variable domain in full (rest from reference TRBV5-6 and TRBJ2-3): DAGVTQSPTHLIKTRGQQVTLRCSPKSGHDTVSWYQQALGQGPQFIFQYYEEEERQRGNFPDRFSGHQFPNYSSELNVNALLLGDSALYLCASSLVRQLTDTQYFGPGTRLTVL.

The chain uses TRBV2 and TRBJ1-1; D not resolved. The length of the CDR3 is 19 residues. Trimming cost V 6 bases and J 0 bases, with 26 bases left between them. Per the germline V gene, CDR1 is SNHLY and CDR2 is FYNNEI. CDR3 amino acids: CASRERIEVAPIMNTEAFF. The CDR3 coding sequence is TGTGCCAGCAGAGAGCGGATCGAGGTGGCGCCGATTATGAACACTGAAGCTTTCTTT.

The chain uses TRBV11-2 and TRBJ1-1; the match to TRBD1 covers 8 bases. Per germline, CDR1 SGHAT and CDR2 FQNNGV. This CDR3 contains 12 residues. V shed 5 bases and J 10 bases; nucleotides not matched to a gene: 6. The chain's CDR3 is CASSHRGGGAFF. In DNA form, the CDR3 reads TGTGCCAGCAGCCACAGGGGGGGTGGAGCTTTCTTT. Combining the CDR3 with reference TRBV11-2 and TRBJ1-1 gives the whole variable domain EAGVAQSPRYKIIEKRQSVAFWCNPISGHATLYWYQQILGQGPKLLIQFQNNGVVDDSQLPKDRFSAERLKGVDSTLKIQPAKLEDSAVYLCASSHRGGGAFFGQGTRLTVV.

CDR3 region: CASSAGLAGSYEQYF. The CDR3, as DNA: TGTGCCAGCAGTGCGGGGCTGGCGGGGTCCTACGAGCAGTACTTC. The chain is built from TRBV6-4 and TRBJ2-7; possible D gene TRBD2, 6 bases. Germline assignment: CDR1 MRHNA and CDR2 SNTAGT. This CDR3 is built from 15 residues. V dropped 4 bases and J dropped 1 base, with 14 bases sitting between them.

The V call is TRBV6-1, the J call TRBJ2-2; weak D call: TRBD1 (6 bases). Germline V CDR1 and CDR2: MNHNS, SASEGT. The V gene lost 4 bases and the J gene lost 2 bases, with 11 bases spanning the gap. CDR3 size: 15 residues. The CDR3 nucleotides are TGTGCCAGCAGTGTCGGACAGCTCAACACCGGGGAGCTGTTTTTT. Protein sequence: CASSVGQLNTGELFF.

V usage is TRBV28 and J usage is TRBJ1-3; 7 positions match TRBD1. The V segment lost 2 bases and the J segment 4 bases; nucleotides outside the gene matches: 5. Germline V gene lookup returns CDR1 MDHEN and CDR2 SYDVKM. There are 15 residues in the CDR3. CDR3 in amino acids: CASSLRGQMGNTIYF. The CDR3 DNA reads as TGTGCCAGCAGTTTAAGGGGGCAAATGGGAAACACCATATATTTT.

V and J are TRBV5-1 and TRBJ2-2, with 7 positions matching TRBD2. The germline V gene encodes CDR1 SGHRS and CDR2 YFSETQ. This CDR3 has 17 amino acids. After removal of 0 bases from V and 0 bases from J, the junction contained 5 bases not matched to a gene. The CDR3 here is CASSLVGGGANTGELFF. The CDR3 coding sequence is TGCGCCAGCAGCTTGGTCGGGGGAGGGGCGAACACCGGGGAGCTGTTTTTT. The entire variable domain, with the rest obtained from reference TRBV5-1 and TRBJ2-2, is as follows: KAGVTQTPRYLIKTRGQQVTLSCSPISGHRSVSWYQQTPGQGLQFLFEYFSETQRNKGNFPGRFSGRQFSNSRSEMNVSTLELGDSALYLCASSLVGGGANTGELFFGEGSRLTVL.

J is TRBJ2-5 and V is TRBV5-1; 14 nucleotides match TRBD2. With 0 bases clipped from V and 5 bases from J, the junction kept 15 bases outside the gene matches. The V gene's germline CDR1 is SGHRS and CDR2 YFSETQ. CDR3 length: 20 residues. CDR3 region: CASSLVSGTSGSGGVETQYF. In nucleotides, the CDR3 is TGCGCCAGCAGCTTGGTATCCGGGACTAGCGGGAGTGGCGGTGTGGAGACCCAGTACTTC.

The chain combines TRBV4-1 with TRBJ2-1, with D perhaps TRBD1 or TRBD2 (5 bases each). The V and J ends lost 2 bases and 14 bases respectively, with 19 bases between them. Germline V CDR1 and CDR2: MGHRA, YSYEKL. CDR3 length equals 14 residues. The CDR3 DNA reads as TGCGCCAGCAGCCAAACTCCCGCAGGGAGTCGGGAGTTCTTC. Amino acids: CASSQTPAGSREFF.

The chain combines TRBV6-1 with TRBJ1-2; D perhaps matches TRBD1 (5 bases). The germline V gene encodes CDR1 MNHNS and CDR2 SASEGT. Trimming pared 1 base from V and 10 bases from J, leaving 16 bases between. The CDR3 has 14 amino acids. CDR3 nucleotides: TGTGCCAGCAGTGAAGGTGGGACTGCCTTTATCTACACCTTC. Translation: CASSEGGTAFIYTF.

The rearrangement uses TRBV28 and TRBJ1-2; 9 bases match TRBD1. V lost 6 bases to trimming and J lost 7 bases; unmatched junction nucleotides: 12. The length of the CDR3 is 15 residues. Germline loops: CDR1 MDHEN, CDR2 SYDVKM. The CDR3 protein is CASRGRDRVVSGYTF. Here the CDR3 DNA reads TGTGCCAGCAGGGGCCGGGACAGGGTGGTTAGTGGCTACACCTTC.

The chain has TRBV5-4 and TRBJ2-2, with 10 bases fitting TRBD2. Trimming removed 3 bases from V and 4 bases from J; junction bases left unmatched: 6. This CDR3 is built from 16 residues. Per the germline V gene, CDR1 is SGHNT and CDR2 is YYREEE (reference sequence). The CDR3 DNA is TGTGCCAGCAGCTCGTTAGCGGGAGGCCTCACCGGGGAGCTGTTTTTT. Its translation is CASSSLAGGLTGELFF.

With respect to this clone: The same CDR3 is also encoded by other DNA sequences in this sample. The rearrangement uses TRBV28 and TRBJ2-5; D gene unclear. Per germline, CDR1 MDHEN and CDR2 SYDVKM. Trimming removed 6 bases at V and 3 bases at J, with 5 bases between. The CDR3 totals 11 residues. The CDR3 coding sequence is TGTGCCAGCAGCCTTAAAGAGACCCAGTACTTC. It is translated as CASSLKETQYF. The full variable domain, its missing parts supplied by reference TRBV28 and TRBJ2-5, is DVKVTQSSRYLVKRTGEKVFLECVQDMDHENMFWYRQDPGLGLRLIYFSYDVKMKEKGDIPEGYSVSREKKERFSLILESASTNQTSMYLCASSLKETQYFGPGTRLLVL.

The chain recombines TRBV28 with TRBJ2-3; no definite D call. With 5 bases removed from V and 7 bases from J, the gap between germline ends came to 10 bases. Germline values: CDR1 MDHEN, CDR2 SYDVKM. The CDR3 covers 12 residues. This chain's CDR3 is CASSEAENTQYF. The CDR3 DNA follows: TGTGCCAGCAGTGAGGCCGAGAATACGCAGTATTTT.

The chain joins TRBV27 to TRBJ1-2; D is perhaps TRBD1 (6 bases). This CDR3 is 12 amino acids long. The germline V gene encodes CDR1 MNHEY and CDR2 SMNVEV (reference sequence). V was shortened by 6 bases and J by 7 bases, with 12 bases between the two germline ends. CDR3 amino acids: CASREGHRGYTF. The CDR3 DNA is TGTGCCAGCAGAGAGGGACACCGTGGCTACACCTTC.

This sequence joins TRBV15 and TRBJ2-1; 16 bases map to TRBD2. The CDR3 runs 16 residues. V gave up 3 bases and J gave up 10 bases; unmatched junction bases: 6. The germline gives CDR1 LNHNV, CDR2 YYDKDF (reference sequence). CDR3 DNA sequence: TGTGCCACCAGCAGGCCGGGACTAGCGGGAGGGTGGGAGCAGTTCTTC. Residues: CATSRPGLAGGWEQFF.